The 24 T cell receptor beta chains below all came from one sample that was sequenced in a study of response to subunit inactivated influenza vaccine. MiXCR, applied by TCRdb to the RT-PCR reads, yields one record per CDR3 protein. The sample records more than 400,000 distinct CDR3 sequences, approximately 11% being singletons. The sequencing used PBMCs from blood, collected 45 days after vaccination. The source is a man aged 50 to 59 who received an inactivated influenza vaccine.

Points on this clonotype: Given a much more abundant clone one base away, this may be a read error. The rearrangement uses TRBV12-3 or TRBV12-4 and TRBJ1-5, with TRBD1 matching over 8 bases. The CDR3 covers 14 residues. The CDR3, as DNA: TGTGCCAGCGGACAGGGCTTCGGCAATCGGCCCCAGCATTTT. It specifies CASGQGFGNRPQHF.

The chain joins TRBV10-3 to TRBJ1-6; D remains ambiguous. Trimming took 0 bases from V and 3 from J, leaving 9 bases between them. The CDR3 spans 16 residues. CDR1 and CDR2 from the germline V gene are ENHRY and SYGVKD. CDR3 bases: TGTGCCATCAGTGAGTCGGCGGGCATCTATAATTCACCCCTCCACTTT. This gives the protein CAISESAGIYNSPLHF.

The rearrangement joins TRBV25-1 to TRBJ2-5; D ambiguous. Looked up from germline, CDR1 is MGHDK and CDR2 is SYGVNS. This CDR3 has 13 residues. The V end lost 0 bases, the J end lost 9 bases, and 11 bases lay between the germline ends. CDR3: CASSEYIPTAQYF. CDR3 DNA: TGTGCCAGCAGTGAATATATTCCGACGGCCCAGTACTTC.

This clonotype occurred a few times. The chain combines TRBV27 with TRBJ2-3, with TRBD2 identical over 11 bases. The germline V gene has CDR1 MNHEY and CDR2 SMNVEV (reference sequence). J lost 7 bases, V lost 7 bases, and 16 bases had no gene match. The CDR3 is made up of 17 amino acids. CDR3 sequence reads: CASTAEGPSGRSYTQYF. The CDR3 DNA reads TGTGCCAGCACCGCTGAAGGACCTAGCGGGAGGAGTTATACGCAGTATTTT.

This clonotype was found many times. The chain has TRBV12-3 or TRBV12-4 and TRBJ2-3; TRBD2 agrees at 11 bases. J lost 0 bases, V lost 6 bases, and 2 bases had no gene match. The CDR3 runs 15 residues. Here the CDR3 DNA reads TGTGCCAGCAGCCGACTAGCGGGGAGCACAGATACGCAGTATTTT. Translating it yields CASSRLAGSTDTQYF.

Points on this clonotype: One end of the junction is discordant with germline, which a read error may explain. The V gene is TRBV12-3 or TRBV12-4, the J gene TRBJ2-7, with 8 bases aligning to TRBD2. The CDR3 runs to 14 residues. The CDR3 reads CGSRAGGGSYEQYF. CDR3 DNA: TGTGGCAGCAGGGCTGGCGGGGGGTCGTACGAGCAGTACTTC.

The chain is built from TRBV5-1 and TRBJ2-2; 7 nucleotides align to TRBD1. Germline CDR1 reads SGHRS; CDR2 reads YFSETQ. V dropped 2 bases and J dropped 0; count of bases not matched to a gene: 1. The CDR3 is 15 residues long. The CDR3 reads CASSFTGANTGELFF. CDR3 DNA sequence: TGCGCCAGCAGCTTTACAGGGGCGAACACCGGGGAGCTGTTTTTT. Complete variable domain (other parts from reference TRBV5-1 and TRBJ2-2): KAGVTQTPRYLIKTRGQQVTLSCSPISGHRSVSWYQQTPGQGLQFLFEYFSETQRNKGNFPGRFSGRQFSNSRSEMNVSTLELGDSALYLCASSFTGANTGELFFGEGSRLTVL.

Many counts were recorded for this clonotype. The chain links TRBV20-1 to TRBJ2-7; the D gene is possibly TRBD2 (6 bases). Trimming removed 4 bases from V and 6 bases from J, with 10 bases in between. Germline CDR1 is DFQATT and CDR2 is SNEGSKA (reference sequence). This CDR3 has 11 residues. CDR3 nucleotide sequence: TGCAGTGCTACTAGCGATCGCGAGCAGTACTTC. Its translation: CSATSDREQYF.

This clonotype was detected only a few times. CDR3: CASSLTGTTYRFYEQYF. In nucleotides, the CDR3 is TGTGCCAGCAGCTTGACCGGGACTACATATAGATTCTACGAGCAGTACTTC. The chain carries TRBV7-2 and TRBJ2-7; 7 bases are a match to TRBD2. The germline CDR1 and CDR2 sequences are SGHTA and FQGNSA. The V gene end was trimmed by 3 bases and the J gene end by 3 bases; junction bases not matched to a gene: 14. The CDR3 runs to 17 residues.

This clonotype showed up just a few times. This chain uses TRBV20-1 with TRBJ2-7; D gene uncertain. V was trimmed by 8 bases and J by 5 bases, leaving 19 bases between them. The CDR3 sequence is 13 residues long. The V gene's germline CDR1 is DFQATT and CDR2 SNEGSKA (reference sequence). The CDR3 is CSTKKGNRDEQYF. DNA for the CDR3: TGCAGTACGAAAAAGGGTAATAGGGACGAGCAGTACTTC.

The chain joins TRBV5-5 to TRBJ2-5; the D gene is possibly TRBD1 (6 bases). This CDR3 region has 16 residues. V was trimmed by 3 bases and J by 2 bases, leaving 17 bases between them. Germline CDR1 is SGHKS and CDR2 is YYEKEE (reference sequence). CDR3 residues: CASSWPGHQRQETQYF. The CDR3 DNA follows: TGTGCCAGCAGCTGGCCGGGACACCAGCGGCAAGAGACCCAGTACTTC. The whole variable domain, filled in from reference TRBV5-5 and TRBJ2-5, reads DAGVTQSPTHLIKTRGQQVTLRCSPISGHKSVSWYQQVLGQGPQFIFQYYEKEERGRGNFPDRFSARQFPNYSSELNVNALLLGDSALYLCASSWPGHQRQETQYFGPGTRLLVL.

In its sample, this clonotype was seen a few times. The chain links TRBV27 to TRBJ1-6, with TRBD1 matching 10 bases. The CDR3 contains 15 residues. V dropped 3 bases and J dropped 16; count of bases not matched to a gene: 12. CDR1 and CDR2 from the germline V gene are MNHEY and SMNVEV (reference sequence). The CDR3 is CASSFGTGVSAGLHF. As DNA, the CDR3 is TGTGCCAGCAGTTTCGGGACAGGGGTTTCCGCTGGACTCCACTTT.

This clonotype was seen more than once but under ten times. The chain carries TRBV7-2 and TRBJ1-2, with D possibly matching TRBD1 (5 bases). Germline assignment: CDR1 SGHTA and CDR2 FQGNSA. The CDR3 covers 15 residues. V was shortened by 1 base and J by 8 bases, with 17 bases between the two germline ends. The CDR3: CASSLGSQGLGGYTF. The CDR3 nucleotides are TGTGCCAGCAGCTTAGGTTCGCAGGGATTAGGCGGCTACACCTTC.

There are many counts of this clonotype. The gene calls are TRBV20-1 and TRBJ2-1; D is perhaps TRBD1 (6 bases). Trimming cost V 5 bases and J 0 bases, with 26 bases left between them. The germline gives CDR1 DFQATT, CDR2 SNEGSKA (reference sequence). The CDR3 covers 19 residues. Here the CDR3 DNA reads TGCAGTGCTGGGGGCTTCGGGGATGCGGTCCAGAGCTCCTACAATGAGCAGTTCTTC. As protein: CSAGGFGDAVQSSYNEQFF.

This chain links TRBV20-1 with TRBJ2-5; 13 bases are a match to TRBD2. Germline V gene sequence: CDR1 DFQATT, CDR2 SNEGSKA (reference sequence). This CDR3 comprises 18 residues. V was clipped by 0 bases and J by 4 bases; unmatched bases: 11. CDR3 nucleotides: TGCAGTGCTAGAGAAGGGAGTACTAGCGGGAGGGCCAGAGAGACCCAGTACTTC. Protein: CSAREGSTSGRARETQYF.

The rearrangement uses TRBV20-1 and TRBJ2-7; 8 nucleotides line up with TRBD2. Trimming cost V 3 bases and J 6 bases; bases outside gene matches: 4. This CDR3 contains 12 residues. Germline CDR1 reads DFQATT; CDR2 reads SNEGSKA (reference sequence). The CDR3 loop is CSARAGGLEQYF. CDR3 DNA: TGCAGTGCTAGGGCGGGAGGACTCGAGCAGTACTTC.

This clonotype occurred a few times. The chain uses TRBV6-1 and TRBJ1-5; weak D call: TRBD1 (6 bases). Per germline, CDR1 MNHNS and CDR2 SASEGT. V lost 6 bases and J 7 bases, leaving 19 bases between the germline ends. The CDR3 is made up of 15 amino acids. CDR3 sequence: CASSPLTGIGQPQHF. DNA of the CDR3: TGTGCCAGCAGCCCCCTTACAGGGATCGGGCAGCCCCAGCATTTT.

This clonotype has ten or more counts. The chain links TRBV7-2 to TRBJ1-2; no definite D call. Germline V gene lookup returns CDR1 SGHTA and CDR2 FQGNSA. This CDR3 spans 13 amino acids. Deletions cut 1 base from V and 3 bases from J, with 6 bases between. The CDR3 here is CASSLGGDYGYTF. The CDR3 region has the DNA TGTGCCAGCAGCTTAGGTGGGGACTATGGCTACACCTTC.

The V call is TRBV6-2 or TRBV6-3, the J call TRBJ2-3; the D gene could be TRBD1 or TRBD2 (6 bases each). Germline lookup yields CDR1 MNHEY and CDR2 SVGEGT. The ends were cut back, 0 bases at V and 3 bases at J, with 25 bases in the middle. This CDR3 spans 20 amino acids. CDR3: CASSYSNEGGLRFETDTQYF. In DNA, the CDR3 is TGTGCCAGCAGTTACTCGAATGAGGGGGGTTTGCGCTTTGAGACAGATACGCAGTATTTT.

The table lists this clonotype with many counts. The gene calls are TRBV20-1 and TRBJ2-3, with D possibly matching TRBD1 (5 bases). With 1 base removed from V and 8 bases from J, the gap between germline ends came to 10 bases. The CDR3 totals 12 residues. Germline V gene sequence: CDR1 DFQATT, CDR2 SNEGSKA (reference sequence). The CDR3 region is CSARGEQGTQYF. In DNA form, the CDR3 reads TGCAGTGCTAGAGGCGAGCAGGGTACGCAGTATTTT.

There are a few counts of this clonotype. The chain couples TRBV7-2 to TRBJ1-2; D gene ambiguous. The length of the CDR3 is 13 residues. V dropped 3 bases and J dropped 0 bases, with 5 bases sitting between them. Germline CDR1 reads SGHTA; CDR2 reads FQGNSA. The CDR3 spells CASSFFANYGYTF. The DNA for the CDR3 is TGTGCCAGCAGCTTTTTTGCTAACTATGGCTACACCTTC.

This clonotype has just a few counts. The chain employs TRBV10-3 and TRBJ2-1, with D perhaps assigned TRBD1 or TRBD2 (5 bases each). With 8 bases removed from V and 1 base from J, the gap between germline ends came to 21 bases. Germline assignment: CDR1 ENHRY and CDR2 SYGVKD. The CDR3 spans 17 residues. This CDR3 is CAISSLGRGESYNEQFF. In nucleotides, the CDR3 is TGTGCCATCTCATCGCTGGGCCGGGGCGAGTCCTACAATGAGCAGTTCTTC.

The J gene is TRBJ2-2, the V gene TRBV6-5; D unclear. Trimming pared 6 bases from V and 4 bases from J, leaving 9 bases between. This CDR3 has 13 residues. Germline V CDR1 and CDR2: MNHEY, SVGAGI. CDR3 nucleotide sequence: TGTGCCAGCAGGTTCCTCTGCACCGGGGAGCTGTTTTTT. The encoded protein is CASRFLCTGELFF.

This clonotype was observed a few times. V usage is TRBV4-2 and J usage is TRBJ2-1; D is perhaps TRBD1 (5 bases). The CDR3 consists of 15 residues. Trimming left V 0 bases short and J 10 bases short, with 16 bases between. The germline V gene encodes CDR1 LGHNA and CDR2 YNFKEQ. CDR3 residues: CASSQDGAAAAEQFF. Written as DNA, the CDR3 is TGTGCCAGCAGCCAAGATGGGGCGGCCGCCGCGGAGCAGTTCTTC.